This T cell receptor beta chain was obtained from a study of blood T cell repertoires in COVID-19. This CDR3 is built from 15 residues. V shed 0 bases and J shed 4 bases, with 12 bases lying between them. Germline CDR1 is LGHDT and CDR2 is YNNKEL (reference sequence). TCRdb's table, derived via immunoSEQ multiplex PCR, lists solely in-frame clones and lacks some. The repertoire holds 110,000 to 150,000 clones, with 80% as singletons. The rearrangement links TRBV3-1 (or the pseudogene TRBV3-2) to TRBJ1-2; TRBD1 might be the D (6 bases). The specimen was peripheral blood. The TCR was taken from a woman between 45 and 60 years old with acute or convalescent COVID-19. The CDR3 region is CASSQDNGRGYGYTF. The CDR3 DNA sequence: TGTGCCAGCAGCCAAGATAATGGCAGGGGCTATGGCTACACCTTC.